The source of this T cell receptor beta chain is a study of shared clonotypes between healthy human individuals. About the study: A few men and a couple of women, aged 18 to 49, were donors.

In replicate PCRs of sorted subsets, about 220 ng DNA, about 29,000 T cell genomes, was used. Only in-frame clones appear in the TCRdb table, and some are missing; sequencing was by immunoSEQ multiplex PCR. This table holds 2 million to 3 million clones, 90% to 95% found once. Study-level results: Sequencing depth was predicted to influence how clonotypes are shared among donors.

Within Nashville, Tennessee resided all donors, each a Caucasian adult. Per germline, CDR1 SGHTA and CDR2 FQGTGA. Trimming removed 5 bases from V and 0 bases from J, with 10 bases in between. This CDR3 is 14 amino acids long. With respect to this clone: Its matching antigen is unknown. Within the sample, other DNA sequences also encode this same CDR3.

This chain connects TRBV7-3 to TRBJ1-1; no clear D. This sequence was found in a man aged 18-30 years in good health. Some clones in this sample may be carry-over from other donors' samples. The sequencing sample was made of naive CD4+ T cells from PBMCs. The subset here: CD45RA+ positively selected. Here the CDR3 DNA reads TGTGCCAGCAGCCTGGGTCAGTTGAACACTGAAGCTTTCTTT. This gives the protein CASSLGQLNTEAFF.